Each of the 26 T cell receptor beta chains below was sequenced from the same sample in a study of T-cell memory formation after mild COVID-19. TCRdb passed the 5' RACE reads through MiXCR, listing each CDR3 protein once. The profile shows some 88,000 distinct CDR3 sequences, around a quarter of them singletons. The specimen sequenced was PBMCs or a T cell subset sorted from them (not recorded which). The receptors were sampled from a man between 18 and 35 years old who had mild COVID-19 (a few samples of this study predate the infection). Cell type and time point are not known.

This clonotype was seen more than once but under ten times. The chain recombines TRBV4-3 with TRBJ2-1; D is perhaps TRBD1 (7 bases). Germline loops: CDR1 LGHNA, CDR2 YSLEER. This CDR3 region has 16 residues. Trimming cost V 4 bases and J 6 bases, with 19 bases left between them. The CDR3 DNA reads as TGCGCCAGCAGCCCCATGGAGGGGGCGCGGGGCAATGAGCAGTTCTTC. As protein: CASSPMEGARGNEQFF.

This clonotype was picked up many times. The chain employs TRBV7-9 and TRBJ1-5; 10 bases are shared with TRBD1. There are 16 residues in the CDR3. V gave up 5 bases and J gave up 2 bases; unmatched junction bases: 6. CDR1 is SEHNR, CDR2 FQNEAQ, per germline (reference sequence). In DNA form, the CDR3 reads TGTGCCAGCAGCCCCTCGACAGGGGGCGGCAATCAGCCCCAGCATTTT. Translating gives CASSPSTGGGNQPQHF.

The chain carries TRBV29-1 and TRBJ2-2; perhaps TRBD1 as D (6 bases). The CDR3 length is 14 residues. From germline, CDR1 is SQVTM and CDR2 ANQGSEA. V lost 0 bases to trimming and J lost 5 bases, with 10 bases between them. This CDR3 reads CSVEDRTVTGELFF. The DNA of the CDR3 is TGCAGCGTTGAAGATCGGACAGTTACCGGGGAGCTGTTTTTT.

CDR3 sequence (DNA): TGTGCCACGGAAAGGTTCTCCTACGAGCAGTACGTC. It yields the protein CATERFSYEQYV. The genes are TRBV6-1 and TRBJ2-7, with D uncertain. Germline V gene lookup returns CDR1 MNHNS and CDR2 SASEGT. The CDR3 is made up of 12 amino acids. With 10 bases removed from V and 0 bases from J, the gap between germline ends came to 10 bases.

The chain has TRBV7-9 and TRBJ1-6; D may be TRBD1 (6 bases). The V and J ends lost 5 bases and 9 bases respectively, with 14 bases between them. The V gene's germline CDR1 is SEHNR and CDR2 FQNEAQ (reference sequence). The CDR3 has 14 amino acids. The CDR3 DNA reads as TGTGCCAGCAGCCCCACAGGGAGAGGTTCACCCCTCCACTTT. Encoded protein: CASSPTGRGSPLHF.

The chain's CDR3 is CASSYIYRTGELFF. CDR3 bases: TGTGCCAGCAGTTACATTTACAGGACCGGGGAGCTGTTTTTT. This sequence joins TRBV6-6 and TRBJ2-2; D is possibly TRBD1 (5 bases). The ends were cut back, 2 bases at V and 5 bases at J, with 9 bases in the middle. The CDR3 is made up of 14 amino acids. Germline CDR1 reads MNHNY; CDR2 reads SVGAGI (reference sequence).

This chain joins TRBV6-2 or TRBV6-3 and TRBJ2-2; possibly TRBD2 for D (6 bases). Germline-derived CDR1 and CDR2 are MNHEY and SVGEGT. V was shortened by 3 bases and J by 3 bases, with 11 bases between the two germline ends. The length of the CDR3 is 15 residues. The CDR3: CASSYTGVYTGELFF. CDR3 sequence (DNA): TGTGCCAGCAGTTATACGGGGGTGTACACCGGGGAGCTGTTTTTT.

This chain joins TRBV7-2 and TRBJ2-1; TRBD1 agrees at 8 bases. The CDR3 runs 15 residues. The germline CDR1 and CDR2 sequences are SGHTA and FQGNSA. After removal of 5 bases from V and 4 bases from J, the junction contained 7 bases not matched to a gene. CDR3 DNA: TGTGCCAGCAGCGCCCCGGACAGGGTATACAATGAGCAGTTCTTC. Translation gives CASSAPDRVYNEQFF. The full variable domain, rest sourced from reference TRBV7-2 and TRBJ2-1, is GAGVSQSPSNKVTEKGKDVELRCDPISGHTALYWYRQSLGQGLEFLIYFQGNSAPDKSGLPSDRFSAERTGGSVSTLTIQRTQQEDSAVYLCASSAPDRVYNEQFFGPGTRLTVL.

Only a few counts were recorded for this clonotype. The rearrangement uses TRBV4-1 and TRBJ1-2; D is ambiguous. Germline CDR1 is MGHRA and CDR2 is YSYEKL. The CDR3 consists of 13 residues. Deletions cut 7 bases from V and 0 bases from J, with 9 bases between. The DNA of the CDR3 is TGCGCCAGCAAGTCGGAGTCTAACTATGGCTACACCTTC. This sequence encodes CASKSESNYGYTF.

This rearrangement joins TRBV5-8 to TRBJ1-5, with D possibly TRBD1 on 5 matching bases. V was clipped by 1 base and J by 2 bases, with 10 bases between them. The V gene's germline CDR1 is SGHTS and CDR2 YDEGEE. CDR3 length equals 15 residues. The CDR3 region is CASSLTTARNQPQHF. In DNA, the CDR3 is TGTGCCAGCAGCTTGACGACAGCCCGCAATCAGCCCCAGCATTTT.

The CDR3 region has the DNA TGCGCCAGCAGCTTCAACAATGAGCAGTTCTTC. It codes for CASSFNNEQFF. The chain recombines TRBV5-1 with TRBJ2-1; D is undetermined. This CDR3 is built from 11 residues. Germline V lookup: CDR1 SGHRS, CDR2 YFSETQ. V lost 2 bases and J lost 5, with 2 bases in between.

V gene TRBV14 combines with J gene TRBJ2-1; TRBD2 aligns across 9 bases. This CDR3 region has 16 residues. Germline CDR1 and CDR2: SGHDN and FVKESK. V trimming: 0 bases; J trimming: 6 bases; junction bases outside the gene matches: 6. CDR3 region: CASSQEWRGGLNEQFF. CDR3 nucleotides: TGTGCCAGCAGCCAAGAATGGCGGGGGGGCCTCAATGAGCAGTTCTTC.

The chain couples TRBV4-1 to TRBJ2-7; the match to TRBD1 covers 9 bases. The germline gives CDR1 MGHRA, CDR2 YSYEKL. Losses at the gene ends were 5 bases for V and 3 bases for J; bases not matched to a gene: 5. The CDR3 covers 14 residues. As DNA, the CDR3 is TGCGCCAGCAGCGAGGGGACAGGGTACTACGAGCAGTACTTC. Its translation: CASSEGTGYYEQYF.

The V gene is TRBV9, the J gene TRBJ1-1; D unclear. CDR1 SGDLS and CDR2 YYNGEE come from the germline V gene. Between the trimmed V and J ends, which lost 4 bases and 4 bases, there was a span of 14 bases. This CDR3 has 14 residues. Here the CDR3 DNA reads TGTGCCAGCAGCCCCGAGGTGATGGGCACTGAAGCTTTCTTT. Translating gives CASSPEVMGTEAFF.

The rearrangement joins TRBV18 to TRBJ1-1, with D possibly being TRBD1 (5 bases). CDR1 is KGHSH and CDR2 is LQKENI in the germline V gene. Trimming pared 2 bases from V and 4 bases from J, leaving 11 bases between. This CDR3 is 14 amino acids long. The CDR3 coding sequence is TGTGCCAGCTCACCAGTGGAGAGGGGCACTGAAGCTTTCTTT. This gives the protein CASSPVERGTEAFF.

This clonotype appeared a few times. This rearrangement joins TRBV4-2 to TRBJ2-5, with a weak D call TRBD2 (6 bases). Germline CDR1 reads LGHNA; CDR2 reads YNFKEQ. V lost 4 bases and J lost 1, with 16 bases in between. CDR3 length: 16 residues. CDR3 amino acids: CASSPQDGGGQETQYF. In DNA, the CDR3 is TGTGCCAGCAGCCCCCAGGACGGGGGAGGCCAAGAGACCCAGTACTTC.

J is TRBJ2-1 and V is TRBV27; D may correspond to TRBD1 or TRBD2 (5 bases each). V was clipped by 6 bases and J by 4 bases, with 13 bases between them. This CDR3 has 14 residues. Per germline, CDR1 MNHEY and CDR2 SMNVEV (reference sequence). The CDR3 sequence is CASRGTAWYNEQFF. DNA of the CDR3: TGTGCCAGCAGGGGGACCGCCTGGTACAATGAGCAGTTCTTC.

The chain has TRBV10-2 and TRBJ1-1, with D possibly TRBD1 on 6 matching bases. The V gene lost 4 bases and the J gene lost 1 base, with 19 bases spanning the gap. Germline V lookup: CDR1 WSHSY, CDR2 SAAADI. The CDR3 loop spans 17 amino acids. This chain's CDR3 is CASSVPWGGDPNTEAFF. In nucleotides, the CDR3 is TGCGCCAGCAGTGTCCCGTGGGGGGGCGACCCGAACACTGAAGCTTTCTTT.

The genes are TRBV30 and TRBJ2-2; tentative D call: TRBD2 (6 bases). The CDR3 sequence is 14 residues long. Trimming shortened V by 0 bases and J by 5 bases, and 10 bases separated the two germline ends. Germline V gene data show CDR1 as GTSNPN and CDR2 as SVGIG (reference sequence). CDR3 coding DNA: TGTGCCTGGAGTGTCGGGGGTGAGACCGGGGAGCTGTTTTTT. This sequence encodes CAWSVGGETGELFF.

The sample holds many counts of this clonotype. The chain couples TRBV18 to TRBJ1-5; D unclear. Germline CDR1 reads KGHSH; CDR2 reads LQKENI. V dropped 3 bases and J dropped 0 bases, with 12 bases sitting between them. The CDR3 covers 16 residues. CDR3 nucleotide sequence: TGTGCCAGCTCACCCTCCGGACGGTATAGCAATCAGCCCCAGCATTTT. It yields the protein CASSPSGRYSNQPQHF.

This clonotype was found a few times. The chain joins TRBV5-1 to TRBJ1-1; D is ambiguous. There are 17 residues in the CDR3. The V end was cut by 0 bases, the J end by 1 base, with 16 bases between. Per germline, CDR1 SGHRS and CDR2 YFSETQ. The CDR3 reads CASSLAVGPDPNTEAFF. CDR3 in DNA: TGCGCCAGCAGCTTGGCCGTTGGGCCCGATCCGAACACTGAAGCTTTCTTT.

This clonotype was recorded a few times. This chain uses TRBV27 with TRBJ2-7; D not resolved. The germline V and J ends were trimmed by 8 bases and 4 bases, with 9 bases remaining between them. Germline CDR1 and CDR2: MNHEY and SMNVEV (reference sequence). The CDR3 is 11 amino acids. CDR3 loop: CASGSWYEQYF. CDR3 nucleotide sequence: TGTGCCAGCGGTTCCTGGTACGAGCAGTACTTC.

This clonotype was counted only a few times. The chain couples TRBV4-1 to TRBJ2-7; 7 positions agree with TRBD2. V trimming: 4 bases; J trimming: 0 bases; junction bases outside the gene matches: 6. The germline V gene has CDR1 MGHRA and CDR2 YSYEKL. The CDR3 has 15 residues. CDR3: CASSRETSSSYEQYF. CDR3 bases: TGCGCCAGCAGCCGCGAGACTAGCAGCTCCTACGAGCAGTACTTC.

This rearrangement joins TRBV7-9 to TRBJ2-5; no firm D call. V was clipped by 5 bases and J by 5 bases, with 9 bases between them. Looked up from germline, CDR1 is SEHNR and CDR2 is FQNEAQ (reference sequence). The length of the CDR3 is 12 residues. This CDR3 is CASSPAEETQYF. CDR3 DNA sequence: TGTGCCAGCAGCCCCGCGGAGGAGACCCAGTACTTC.

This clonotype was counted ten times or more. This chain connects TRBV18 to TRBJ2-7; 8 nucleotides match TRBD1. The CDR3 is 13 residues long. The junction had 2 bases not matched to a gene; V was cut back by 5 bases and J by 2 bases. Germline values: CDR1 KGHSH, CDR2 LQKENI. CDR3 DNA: TGTGCCAGCTCATCGGACAGGGCCTACGAGCAGTACTTC. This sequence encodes CASSSDRAYEQYF.

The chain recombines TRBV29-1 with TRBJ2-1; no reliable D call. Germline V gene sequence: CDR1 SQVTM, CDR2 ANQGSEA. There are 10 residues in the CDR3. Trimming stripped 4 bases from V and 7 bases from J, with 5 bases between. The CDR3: CSVGLNEQFF. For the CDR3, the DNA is TGCAGCGTTGGGTTGAATGAGCAGTTCTTC.